The entry below describes one T cell receptor beta chain. Its antigen is not known. The data were taken from a study of T cell responses to AZD1222 COVID-19 vaccine. Study summary: Some second doses came at about 4 weeks and others at about 12 weeks; these were pooled. Broader study findings: Reportedly, close to half of spike-specific TCRs are directed against unmutated variant regions.

The method was immunoSEQ multiplex PCR; TCRdb's version includes in-frame clones alone and lacks a portion of them. The sample records 65,000 to 75,000 clones, less than 90% being singletons. Germline loops: CDR1 KGHDR, CDR2 SFDVKD. Trimming stripped 8 bases from V and 6 bases from J, with 16 bases between. This CDR3 is 14 amino acids long. This chain connects TRBV24-1 to TRBJ1-5; D is undetermined. This sample comprised peripheral blood, obtained on day 0 of AZD1222 vaccination. This receptor was identified in an adult in good health. CDR3 sequence reads: CATMPGSRLQPQHF. CDR3 nucleotides: TGTGCCACCATGCCCGGGAGTAGGCTTCAGCCCCAGCATTTT.